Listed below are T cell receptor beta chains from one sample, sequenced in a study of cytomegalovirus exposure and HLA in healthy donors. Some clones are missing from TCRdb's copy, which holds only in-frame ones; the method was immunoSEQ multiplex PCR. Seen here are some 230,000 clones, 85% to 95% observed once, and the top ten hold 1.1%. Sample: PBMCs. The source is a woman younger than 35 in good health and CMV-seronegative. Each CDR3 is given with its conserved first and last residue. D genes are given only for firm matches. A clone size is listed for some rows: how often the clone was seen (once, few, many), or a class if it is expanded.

CDR3aa: CASSSTDSGRAPDTQYF; CDR3nt: TGCGCCAGCAGCTCGACAGATAGCGGGAGGGCCCCAGATACGCAGTATTTT; d_gene: TRBD2; abundance: -; v_gene: TRBV5-1; j_gene: TRBJ2-3
CDR3aa: CASRELAGAAGELFF; CDR3nt: TGTGCCAGCAGAGAACTAGCGGGAGCAGCCGGGGAGCTGTTTTTT; d_gene: TRBD2; abundance: -; v_gene: TRBV28; j_gene: TRBJ2-2
CDR3aa: CASSYGGLYGYTF; CDR3nt: TGTGCCAGCAGTTACGGGGGCCTCTATGGCTACACCTTC; d_gene: -; abundance: -; v_gene: TRBV6-5; j_gene: TRBJ1-2
CDR3aa: CASSIALHQPQHF; CDR3nt: TGTGCCAGTAGTATCGCGCTCCATCAGCCCCAGCATTTT; d_gene: -; abundance: -; v_gene: TRBV19; j_gene: TRBJ1-5
CDR3aa: CASSLTSGRSTGELFF; CDR3nt: TGCGCCAGCAGTCTGACTAGCGGGAGGAGTACCGGGGAGCTGTTTTTT; d_gene: TRBD2; abundance: -; v_gene: TRBV5-1; j_gene: TRBJ2-2
CDR3aa: CASSLEASGIDEQFF; CDR3nt: TGTGCCAGCAGCTTGGAGGCTAGCGGGATTGATGAGCAGTTCTTC; d_gene: TRBD2; abundance: -; v_gene: TRBV5-4; j_gene: TRBJ2-1
CDR3aa: CASKVTGEETQYF; CDR3nt: TGTGCCAGCAAAGTGACTGGAGAAGAGACCCAGTACTTC; d_gene: -; abundance: -; v_gene: TRBV2; j_gene: TRBJ2-5
CDR3aa: CASSAVQGMSGGYTF; CDR3nt: TGTGCCAGCAGTGCCGTACAGGGAATGAGCGGTGGCTACACCTTC; d_gene: -; abundance: -; v_gene: TRBV25-1; j_gene: TRBJ1-2
CDR3aa: CASSGRGLYGYTF; CDR3nt: TGTGCCAGCAGTGGGAGGGGACTCTATGGCTACACCTTC; d_gene: -; abundance: few; v_gene: TRBV27; j_gene: TRBJ1-2
CDR3aa: CASSLLNRDYEQYF; CDR3nt: TGTGCCAGCAGCTTGCTGAACAGGGACTACGAGCAGTACTTC; d_gene: -; abundance: -; v_gene: TRBV5-6; j_gene: TRBJ2-7
CDR3aa: CASSQVTSGFYEQYF; CDR3nt: TGTGCCAGCAGCCAAGTGACTAGCGGGTTCTACGAGCAGTACTTC; d_gene: TRBD2; abundance: once; v_gene: TRBV16; j_gene: TRBJ2-7
CDR3aa: CASSSLRDNQETQYF; CDR3nt: TGTGCCAGCAGCTCACTCCGGGACAACCAAGAGACCCAGTACTTC; d_gene: -; abundance: -; v_gene: TRBV5-4; j_gene: TRBJ2-5
CDR3aa: CAWNVGAGHTGELFF; CDR3nt: TGTGCCTGGAACGTAGGAGCAGGGCACACCGGGGAGCTGTTTTTT; d_gene: -; abundance: once; v_gene: TRBV30; j_gene: TRBJ2-2
CDR3aa: CASSLSGTSYEQFF; CDR3nt: TGTGCCAGCAGTTTATCCGGGACTTCTTATGAGCAGTTCTTC; d_gene: -; abundance: -; v_gene: TRBV28; j_gene: TRBJ2-1
CDR3aa: CASSQDPTAISYEQYF; CDR3nt: TGCGCCAGCAGCCAAGACCCGACAGCGATCTCCTACGAGCAGTACTTC; d_gene: -; abundance: -; v_gene: TRBV4-1; j_gene: TRBJ2-7
CDR3aa: CASSPQAFSTDTQYF; CDR3nt: TGTGCCAGCAGCCCACAGGCGTTTAGCACAGATACGCAGTATTTT; d_gene: -; abundance: -; v_gene: TRBV11-3; j_gene: TRBJ2-3
CDR3aa: CASSQAGTSGLGGGEQYF; CDR3nt: TGCGCCAGCAGCCAAGCCGGGACTAGCGGACTCGGAGGGGGCGAGCAGTACTTC; d_gene: TRBD2; abundance: -; v_gene: TRBV4-1; j_gene: TRBJ2-7
CDR3aa: CASSDGETQYF; CDR3nt: TGTGCCAGCTCCGACGGGGAGACCCAGTACTTC; d_gene: -; abundance: few; v_gene: TRBV18; j_gene: TRBJ2-5
CDR3aa: CASRNKLAGSYEQYF; CDR3nt: TGTGCCAGCAGAAACAAACTAGCGGGATCCTACGAGCAGTACTTC; d_gene: TRBD2; abundance: -; v_gene: TRBV7-2; j_gene: TRBJ2-7
CDR3aa: CASSKTGGGMNTEAFF; CDR3nt: TGTGCCAGTAGTAAAACAGGGGGCGGTATGAACACTGAAGCTTTCTTT; d_gene: TRBD1; abundance: -; v_gene: TRBV19; j_gene: TRBJ1-1
CDR3aa: CASSSRISRGATNEKLFF; CDR3nt: TGTGCCAGCAGCAGTCGAATCTCGCGCGGGGCAACTAATGAAAAACTGTTTTTT; d_gene: -; abundance: -; v_gene: TRBV21-1; j_gene: TRBJ1-4
CDR3aa: CASSLGTEAEAFF; CDR3nt: TGTGCCAGCAGCTTAGGGACAGAAGCTGAAGCTTTCTTT; d_gene: -; abundance: -; v_gene: TRBV7-9; j_gene: TRBJ1-1
CDR3aa: CASSTPGLAGGETQYF; CDR3nt: TGTGCCAGTAGTACTCCGGGACTAGCGGGAGGAGAGACCCAGTACTTC; d_gene: TRBD2; abundance: -; v_gene: TRBV19; j_gene: TRBJ2-5
CDR3aa: CSVLYNEQFF; CDR3nt: TGCAGCGTCCTATACAATGAGCAGTTCTTC; d_gene: -; abundance: -; v_gene: TRBV29-1; j_gene: TRBJ2-1
CDR3aa: CASRRQYEQFF; CDR3nt: TGTGCCAGCAGAAGACAGTATGAGCAGTTCTTC; d_gene: -; abundance: -; v_gene: TRBV6-1; j_gene: TRBJ2-1